The source of this TCR beta chain is a study of a mutant IDH1 vaccine in newly diagnosed glioma. Trimming cost V 0 bases and J 7 bases, with 13 bases left between them. Germline lookup yields CDR1 MNHEY and CDR2 SVGAGI. The CDR3 length is 15 residues. This clone has only one observation. Antigen unknown. The assay was immunoSEQ multiplex PCR, and TCRdb's table has in-frame clones only and misses some. The sample holds roughly 50,000 clones, under 90% seen once. Described time point: week 35, safety follow-up. The investigators gave 300 ug of mutant IDH1 20-mer peptide in each vaccine dose, together with topical imiquimod.

V is TRBV6-5 and J is TRBJ2-1, with D possibly TRBD2 on 5 matching bases. The source was PBMCs, collected from a glioma patient whose treatment included an IDH1 peptide vaccine. The origin of this receptor is a woman aged 18 to 35 with glioma. The CDR3, as DNA: TGTGCCAGCAGTTACTCGCTCCTAGCTTTAAATGAGCAGTTCTTC. This encodes CASSYSLLALNEQFF.